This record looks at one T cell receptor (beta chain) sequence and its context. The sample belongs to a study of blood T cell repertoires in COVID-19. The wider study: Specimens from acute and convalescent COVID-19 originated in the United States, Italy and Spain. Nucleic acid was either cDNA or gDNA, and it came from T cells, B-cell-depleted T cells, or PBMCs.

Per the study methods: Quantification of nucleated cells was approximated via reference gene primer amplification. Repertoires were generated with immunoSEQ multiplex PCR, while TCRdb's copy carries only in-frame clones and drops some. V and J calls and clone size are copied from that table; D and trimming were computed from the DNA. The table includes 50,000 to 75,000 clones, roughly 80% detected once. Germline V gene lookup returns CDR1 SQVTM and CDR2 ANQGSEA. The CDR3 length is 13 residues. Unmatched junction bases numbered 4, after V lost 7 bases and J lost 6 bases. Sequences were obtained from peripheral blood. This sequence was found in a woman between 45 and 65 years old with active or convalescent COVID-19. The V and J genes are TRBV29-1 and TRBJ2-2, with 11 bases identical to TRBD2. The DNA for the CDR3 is TGCAGCGGATTAGCGGGAGGGGCCGGGGAGCTGTTTTTT. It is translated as CSGLAGGAGELFF.